This T cell receptor (beta chain) is from a study of tumor-infiltrating lymphocytes in oesophageal squamous cell carcinoma. Looked up from germline, CDR1 is MNHNS and CDR2 is SASEGT. The CDR3 contains 15 residues. This clonotype has a handful of counts. The junction does not match germline at one end; this may be a read error. MiXCR was run by TCRdb on the PCR reads, yielding one entry per CDR3 protein. The sample yields 15,000 to 20,000 distinct CDR3 sequences, roughly 50% seen once. Sample: normal esophageal tissue next to the tumor. The J gene is TRBJ2-5, the V gene TRBV6-1; D gene uncertain. The sequence was obtained from a female donor with esophageal squamous cell carcinoma. The CDR3 region is CASSEATTYNSPLHF. The CDR3 region has the DNA TGTGCCAGCAGTGAAGCGACAACCTATAATTCACCCCTCCACTTC.